This is a list of T cell receptor beta chains from one sample in a study of cytomegalovirus exposure and HLA in healthy donors. Clones were read by immunoSEQ multiplex PCR, and TCRdb kept only the in-frame ones, dropping some. This sample yields over 100,000 clones, of which around 63% are seen a single time; more than 8% belongs to the top ten. Sequenced material: PBMCs. The receptors come from a man aged 40-49 years in good health and CMV-seropositive. The CDR3 runs from the conserved cysteine through the conserved F or W. A D gene is named only where the DNA matches it firmly. A clone size is listed for some rows: how often the clone was seen (once, few, many), or a class if it is expanded.

D gene	J gene	V gene	clone size	CDR3 DNA	CDR3 protein
TRBD2	TRBJ2-1	TRBV28	NA	TGTGCCAGCAGCAGGACTAGCGGGGTGTACAATGAGCAGTTCTTC	CASSRTSGVYNEQFF
NA	TRBJ2-7	TRBV18	few	TGTGCCAGCTCACCCCGGACAGTTAATTACGAGCAGTACTTC	CASSPRTVNYEQYF
NA	TRBJ1-1	TRBV9	NA	TGTGCCAGCAGCGTAGCTCACAGGGAGACCACTGAAGCTTTCTTT	CASSVAHRETTEAFF
NA	TRBJ2-1	TRBV7-2	NA	TGTGCCAGCAGCCCCTCCCCGTCGAGCTCCTACAATGAGCAGTTCTTC	CASSPSPSSSYNEQFF
NA	TRBJ2-7	TRBV7-8	NA	TGTGCCAGCATCCCTGCCTCAGGGGATGGGAGCTACGAGCAGTACTTC	CASIPASGDGSYEQYF
NA	TRBJ1-1	TRBV29-1	NA	TGCAGCGTTGCGGAATTAGCAGGGACTTTGGCTGAGGCTTTCTTT	CSVAELAGTLAEAFF
TRBD2	TRBJ2-2	TRBV9	NA	TGTGCCAGCACCGGACTAGCGGGAGGGCCAGGCACCGGGGAGCTGTTTTTT	CASTGLAGGPGTGELFF
TRBD1	TRBJ2-1	TRBV27	NA	TGTGCCAGCAGCCGGACAGGGCCCTACAATGAGCAGTTCTTC	CASSRTGPYNEQFF
TRBD2	TRBJ2-7	TRBV6-1	NA	TGTGCCAGCAGTGGGAAGACTAGCGGGAGAGACGAGCAGTACTTC	CASSGKTSGRDEQYF
NA	TRBJ2-5	TRBV5-1	NA	TGCGCCAGCAGCCCCGGGCGGGACGGCCAAGAGACCCAGTACTTC	CASSPGRDGQETQYF
TRBD2	TRBJ2-5	TRBV6-4	NA	TGTGCCAGCAGTGTCCTAGCGGGAGCTTTTGAGACCCAGTACTTC	CASSVLAGAFETQYF
TRBD2	TRBJ2-7	TRBV4-2	NA	TGTGCCAGCAGCCAAGATTATCAGGGACTAAACGAGCAGTACTTC	CASSQDYQGLNEQYF
TRBD1	TRBJ2-7	TRBV18	NA	TGTGCCAGCTCACCTTATTCCTCCGGGACAGCCTCCTACGAGCAGTACTTC	CASSPYSSGTASYEQYF
TRBD2	TRBJ2-1	TRBV11-2	once	TGTGCCAGCAGCGGGAGGGTGGTTGGTGAGCAGTTCTTC	CASSGRVVGEQFF
TRBD1	TRBJ1-2	TRBV5-4	NA	TGTGCCAGCAGCTTGGAGGGGGCTTCCGGTGGCTACACCTTC	CASSLEGASGGYTF
TRBD2	TRBJ2-1	TRBV12-5	NA	TGTGCTAGCGGTTTCCCTTCTTCCTCTAGCGGAATCTCCTACAATGAGCAGTTCTTC	CASGFPSSSSGISYNEQFF
NA	TRBJ1-2	TRBV29-1	NA	TGCAGCGTTGAAGGGACTCGTACAGGGAGGGTAGCTAACTATGGCTACACCTTC	CSVEGTRTGRVANYGYTF
NA	TRBJ2-7	TRBV19	NA	TGTGCCAGTAGTACTCAAAGGGAGGGGGGCTACGAGCAGTACTTC	CASSTQREGGYEQYF
TRBD1	TRBJ2-3	TRBV6-6	NA	TGTGCCAGCAGTTACTCGACAGGCCCAGGGGGAGATACGCAGTATTTT	CASSYSTGPGGDTQYF
NA	TRBJ1-1	TRBV5-1	NA	TGCGCCAGCAGCCCAGGACTGACACGGGCGGACACTGAAGCTTTCTTT	CASSPGLTRADTEAFF
TRBD1	TRBJ1-5	TRBV10-3	few	TGTGCCATCAGTGAGTCGGGACAGGGGTACCAGCCCCAGCATTTT	CAISESGQGYQPQHF
TRBD2	TRBJ2-5	TRBV13	few	TGTGCCAGCAGCGTCGGGACTAGCCGCGAGACCCAGTACTTC	CASSVGTSRETQYF
NA	TRBJ2-3	TRBV7-3	NA	TGTGCCAGCAGGTTACAGGGCTCTCCGGGTGATACGCAGTATTTT	CASRLQGSPGDTQYF
NA	TRBJ2-1	TRBV4-1	few	TGCGCCAGCAGCCAAGATCCTGTTTCCTACAATGAGCAGTTCTTC	CASSQDPVSYNEQFF
NA	TRBJ1-2	TRBV5-8	few	TGTGCCAGCAGCTTGGGACAGCTCGGTGACTATGGCTACACCTTC	CASSLGQLGDYGYTF
TRBD1	TRBJ1-4	TRBV9	few	TGTGCCAGCAGCGTAACTGCCGGGACAGGGGGTGAAAAACTGTTTTTT	CASSVTAGTGGEKLFF
NA	TRBJ2-7	TRBV6-5	NA	TGTGCCAGCAGTTCCCAGGATTCCAATTACGAGCAGTACTTC	CASSSQDSNYEQYF
NA	TRBJ2-7	TRBV5-1	few	TGCGCCAGCAGCTTGGGCGGGCTCTACGAGCAGTACTTC	CASSLGGLYEQYF
TRBD2	TRBJ2-2	TRBV19	NA	TGTGCCAGTAGTATCCGAACCTTGACTAGCGGGAGAGTCGGGGAGCTGTTTTTT	CASSIRTLTSGRVGELFF
NA	TRBJ2-1	TRBV4-1	NA	TGCGCCAGCTTGCATTCGGGGCTAGCGTACAATGAGCAGTTCTTC	CASLHSGLAYNEQFF
NA	TRBJ2-7	TRBV10-1	few	TGCGCCAGCAGTGTACCACAGTCCATTAATAATTCCTACGAGCAGTACTTC	CASSVPQSINNSYEQYF
TRBD1	TRBJ1-3	TRBV7-2	NA	TGTGCCAGCAGCGGGACAGCCAGCTCTGGAAACACCATATATTTT	CASSGTASSGNTIYF
NA	TRBJ1-1	TRBV6-1	NA	TGTGCCAGCAGTTTAACAGGGAACACTGAGGCTTTCTTT	CASSLTGNTEAFF